Included here is one T cell receptor (beta chain) sequence, with context. Its antigen is undetermined. Original processing notes: Across clinicopathological groups, CDR3 differences served as the basis for building a distant-metastasis classifier for papillary thyroid cancer. TCRdb re-analyzed the PCR reads using MiXCR. TCRdb, rather than the study authors, made the V and J calls. The repertoire holds tens of thousands of clones, around 10% seen once, with 9% to 10% in the top ten. This specimen belongs to a study of metastatic and nonmetastatic thyroid tumors. Study details: Comparative analysis of repertoires was undertaken across blood and tumor or nodule tissue obtained from malignant and benign thyroid patients.

All patients reached thyroid surgery having received no treatment beforehand. General observations from the study: In both blood and tumor samples, TCR beta diversity was reported significantly higher for malignant than benign nodules.

The TCR was taken from a male donor with papillary thyroid cancer or a benign thyroid nodule (not recorded which). Some clones in this sample may be carry-over from other donors' samples. The sample comprised blood.

The CDR3 spells CASRSTGGVRGETQYF. As DNA, the CDR3 is TGTGCCAGCAGGAGTACAGGGGGAGTAAGGGGAGAGACCCAGTACTTC. J is TRBJ2-5 and V is TRBV6-1; 8 bases are a match to TRBD1. CDR1 MNHNS and CDR2 SASEGT come from the germline V gene. The CDR3 runs 16 residues. V trimming: 6 bases; J trimming: 4 bases; junction bases outside the gene matches: 13.